The 19 T cell receptor beta chains presented below share a single source sample, sequenced in a study of T cells in localized non-small cell lung cancer. This table comes from immunoSEQ multiplex PCR, and its TCRdb copy is limited to in-frame clones, with some not included. Of about 48,000 clones in the sample, 60% to 85% were seen once. The sample was peripheral blood, taken before any cancer treatment. The origin of the receptors is a man aged 40 to 75 with stage I squamous cell lung carcinoma.

V and J are TRBV18 and TRBJ2-3, with D tentatively TRBD2 (5 bases). Germline CDR1 reads KGHSH; CDR2 reads LQKENI. Deletions cut 4 bases from V and 1 base from J, with 6 bases between. The CDR3 runs to 13 residues. CDR3 bases: TGTGCCAGCTCACTCGGGGGCACAGATACGCAGTATTTT. Its translation: CASSLGGTDTQYF.

This clone was seen only once. This rearrangement joins TRBV6-1 to TRBJ1-6, with D hard to call. Per germline, CDR1 MNHNS and CDR2 SASEGT. V was cut by 6 bases and J by 1 base, with 10 bases left in between. CDR3 size: 15 residues. The CDR3 loop is CASRARSSYNSPLHF. For the CDR3, the DNA is TGTGCCAGCAGAGCACGGAGTTCCTATAATTCACCCCTCCACTTT.

This chain uses TRBV9 with TRBJ2-6, with D hard to call. CDR1 is SGDLS, CDR2 YYNGEE, per germline. V was trimmed by 5 bases and J by 1 base, leaving 4 bases between them. The CDR3 runs 13 residues. The CDR3 nucleotides read TGTGCCAGCAGATCGTCTGGGGCCAACGTCCTGACTTTC. This codes for CASRSSGANVLTF.

The rearrangement joins TRBV5-8 to TRBJ1-2; 8 bases match TRBD1. The V and J ends lost 3 bases and 6 bases, in that order; junction bases with no gene match: 4. The CDR3 covers 13 residues. CDR1 is SGHTS and CDR2 is YDEGEE in the germline V gene. CDR3 amino acids: CASSWTGSDGYTF. In DNA, the CDR3 is TGTGCCAGCAGCTGGACAGGGTCGGATGGCTACACCTTC.

V usage is TRBV2 and J usage is TRBJ2-2, with D perhaps TRBD2 (6 bases). Trimming took off 3 bases at V and 6 bases at J, with 20 bases between the two ends. Germline V gives CDR1 SNHLY, CDR2 FYNNEI. This CDR3 region has 17 residues. This chain's CDR3 is CASSEEGGAMFSGELFF. The CDR3 DNA is TGTGCCAGCAGTGAGGAGGGCGGGGCTATGTTCTCCGGGGAGCTGTTTTTT.

The CDR3 DNA sequence: TGTGCCAGCAGCGCCCTGGGACTAGCGGGGTCCGATACGCAGTATTTT. This sequence encodes CASSALGLAGSDTQYF. The chain uses TRBV9 and TRBJ2-3; 13 bases match TRBD2. The CDR3 loop spans 16 amino acids. CDR1 SGDLS and CDR2 YYNGEE come from the germline V gene. Germline trimming cut 3 bases from V and 6 bases from J; bases unmatched to any gene: 7. Together with reference TRBV9 and TRBJ2-3, the CDR3 gives the full variable domain: DSGVTQTPKHLITATGQRVTLRCSPRSGDLSVYWYQQSLDQGLQFLIQYYNGEERAKGNILERFSAQQFPDLHSELNLSSLELGDSALYFCASSALGLAGSDTQYFGPGTRLTVL.

This rearrangement joins TRBV19 to TRBJ1-2; 10 bases fit TRBD1. Germline CDR1 and CDR2: LNHDA and SQIVND (reference sequence). The CDR3 is 14 amino acids. Trimming cost V 4 bases and J 6 bases; bases outside gene matches: 5. CDR3 loop: CASSTRTGGNGYTF. CDR3 nucleotides: TGTGCCAGTAGTACTCGGACAGGGGGAAATGGCTACACCTTC.

There are a few counts of this clone. V and J are TRBV4-3 and TRBJ1-1, with D maybe TRBD1 (5 bases). There are 16 residues in the CDR3. V lost 1 base and J lost 6, with 18 bases in between. Per germline, CDR1 LGHNA and CDR2 YSLEER. Here the CDR3 reads CASSQVTQGSGAEAFF. The CDR3 DNA sequence: TGCGCCAGCAGCCAAGTTACGCAGGGTAGTGGCGCTGAAGCTTTCTTT.

The chain has TRBV10-1 and TRBJ1-2, with no clear D. The CDR3 spans 14 residues. The germline V gene encodes CDR1 WNHNN and CDR2 SYGVQD (reference sequence). The V end lost 1 base, the J end lost 7 bases, and 13 bases lay between the germline ends. The CDR3 here is CASSELVLEGGYTF. CDR3 sequence (DNA): TGCGCCAGCAGTGAGTTAGTCTTAGAAGGTGGCTACACCTTC.

Remarks on this clone: The sample holds other DNA sequences that translate to the same CDR3. The V gene is TRBV5-6, the J gene TRBJ2-6, with D uncertain. From germline, CDR1 is SGHDT and CDR2 YYEEEE. The CDR3 has 14 residues. Trimming shortened V by 0 bases and J by 0 bases, and 1 base separated the two germline ends. The CDR3 region has the DNA TGTGCCAGCAGCTTGGGCTCTGGGGCCAACGTCCTGACTTTC. It is translated as CASSLGSGANVLTF.

V is TRBV6-5 and J is TRBJ2-3; D assignment may be TRBD1 or TRBD2 (5 bases each). Trimming left V 0 bases short and J 0 bases short, with 7 bases between. This CDR3 comprises 15 residues. The germline gives CDR1 MNHEY, CDR2 SVGAGI. The CDR3 loop reads CASSYSGESTDTQYF. The CDR3 region has the DNA TGTGCCAGCAGTTACTCGGGGGAAAGCACAGATACGCAGTATTTT.

The V call is TRBV7-2, the J call TRBJ1-2; TRBD1 is a possible D gene (5 bases). Germline-derived CDR1 and CDR2 are SGHTA and FQGNSA. CDR3 length equals 14 residues. V was pared by 0 bases and J by 8 bases, with 13 bases between. CDR3 DNA: TGTGCCAGCAGCTTAGCGGGGACCTCGGAGGGCTACACCTTC. It codes for CASSLAGTSEGYTF.

The chain couples TRBV18 to TRBJ2-5; the D call may be TRBD1 or TRBD2 (5 bases each). CDR3 length equals 13 residues. Trimming pared 4 bases from V and 1 base from J, leaving 7 bases between. The germline CDR1 and CDR2 sequences are KGHSH and LQKENI. CDR3 nucleotides: TGTGCCAGCTCACGGGGGAGCCAAGAGACCCAGTACTTC. The encoded protein is CASSRGSQETQYF.

The rearrangement links TRBV4-2 to TRBJ2-7; D is undetermined. Trimming took 0 bases from V and 2 from J, leaving 11 bases between them. The CDR3 is 15 amino acids. Germline V gene lookup returns CDR1 LGHNA and CDR2 YNFKEQ. CDR3 protein: CASSQDHTMTYEQYF. DNA of the CDR3: TGTGCCAGCAGCCAAGATCACACCATGACCTACGAGCAGTACTTC.

This chain links TRBV28 with TRBJ2-7; 13 nucleotides agree with TRBD2. CDR3 length: 18 residues. From germline, CDR1 is MDHEN and CDR2 SYDVKM. V gave up 6 bases and J gave up 12 bases; unmatched junction bases: 23. CDR3 bases: TGTGCCAGCAGCGGGTCAGGGAAAGGGACTAGCGGGGATTTGAGTCGGTACTTC. It encodes CASSGSGKGTSGDLSRYF.

The rearrangement links TRBV4-3 to TRBJ2-7; weak D call: TRBD1 (7 bases). CDR3 length equals 16 residues. V was cut by 1 base and J by 4 bases, with 17 bases left in between. CDR1 LGHNA and CDR2 YSLEER come from the germline V gene. Here the CDR3 reads CASSQVSPGGLYEQYF. For the CDR3, the DNA is TGCGCCAGCAGCCAAGTTTCCCCAGGGGGGTTGTACGAGCAGTACTTC.

This sequence joins TRBV19 and TRBJ2-3; 11 positions agree with TRBD1. The length of the CDR3 is 15 residues. The ends lost 5 bases at V and 7 bases at J; junction bases unmatched: 8. Germline assignment: CDR1 LNHDA and CDR2 SQIVND (reference sequence). The CDR3 region is CASSGTGGIMYTQYF. CDR3 in DNA: TGTGCCAGTAGTGGGACAGGGGGTATTATGTATACGCAGTATTTT.

This clone was found once. This chain links TRBV5-6 with TRBJ1-1, with TRBD1 matching over 8 bases. CDR3 length equals 15 residues. CDR1 is SGHDT, CDR2 YYEEEE, per germline. Trimming cost V 4 bases and J 7 bases; bases outside gene matches: 12. The CDR3 nucleotides are TGTGCCAGCAGCCACGGACAGGGAAGTTTCAGTGAAGCTTTCTTT. Translation: CASSHGQGSFSEAFF.

The V gene is TRBV10-3, the J gene TRBJ2-1; D tentatively fits TRBD1 or TRBD2 (5 bases each). The ends were cut back, 7 bases at V and 5 bases at J, with 12 bases in the middle. Germline CDR1 ENHRY, CDR2 SYGVKD. The CDR3 has 13 residues. The CDR3 region is CAITAGTHNEQFF. The CDR3 nucleotides read TGTGCCATCACCGCCGGGACCCACAATGAGCAGTTCTTC.